The T cell receptor (beta chain) described here comes from a study of cytomegalovirus exposure and HLA in healthy donors (dated by TCRdb to the late 2010s). In terms of the full investigation: According to an earlier analysis of several hundred of the donors, about 179 million T cells yielded over 100 million unique TCR beta sequences and about 300 Gb of sequence data. Typing coverage varied by locus: roughly 629-640 donors for A, B, C, DRB1 and DQB1; 500 to 550 for DQA1; around 570 for DPA1; 400 to 480 for DPB1. The study used immunosequencing to profile the T cell repertoires of approximately 640 subjects and linked those repertoires to cytomegalovirus serostatus. Both class I and class II loci were covered by HLA typing, at four-digit resolution. A few DR-DQ haplotypes were handled as single units for association and clustering because linkage in the cohort was strong. Alongside the repertoire data, information on donor age, sex, ethnicity and CMV serostatus was compiled. Rather than using new phenotypic data, the later analysis identified candidate immune exposures from TCR beta sequences and from how often those sequences occurred across donors. Along with the approximately 620-subject first cohort, a separate validation cohort of over 90 different subjects was used. Every discovery cohort repertoire had been produced on one sequencing platform. To predict cytomegalovirus infection status, the study combined high-throughput TCR immunosequencing, statistical association of individual TCRs with disease status, and machine learning. In a later analysis, previously published TCR beta repertoires from hundreds of donors were re-analyzed and high-resolution HLA genotyping was added so that TCR occurrence patterns could be studied. On average, around 240,000 unique TCR beta nucleotide sequences were sequenced per donor among about 400 genotyped donors of the cohort, with 15% to 20% of those sequences being non-productive. Of the 350 to 450 genotyped donors, approximately 80% were placed in the genetic ancestry cluster associated with self-reported Caucasian donors. The study aimed to test whether signatures of past pathogen exposure could be identified by cataloging public T cell receptors. An earlier analysis of 500 to 750 of the donors applied high-throughput TCR beta sequencing to assess whether each TCR beta V gene segment acted as functional or pseudogenic. In a later genetic analysis, genome-wide SNP genotypes for about 55% of the 666 donors were used, and that subset was treated as a discovery cohort. Approximately 300 gigabases of sequencing data and approximately 92 million unique TCR sequences made up an early release that covered 500 to 700 HLA-typed donors.

A note on this clone: Its binding antigen is unknown. No base quality values were provided; no much bigger clone lies one nucleotide off.

The study at large found these results: In a later analysis, more than 15,000 TCR beta sequences were associated with specific HLA alleles at a false discovery rate of 0.05. Around 16 rarely observed V segments, including chromosome 9 orphons, were excluded from the earlier analysis of about 600 of the donors because counts were too low. For the cohort, immune exposure information was limited to CMV serostatus. Assigning TCR associations to individual alleles was difficult when HLA alleles, especially DR and DQ, strongly co-occurred. In the study, 150 to 200 TCR beta chains were listed as associated with cytomegalovirus. In vitro tests confirmed that a few of the cytomegalovirus-associated TCR beta chains recognize cytomegalovirus antigens. Some IMGT-functional V segments, including TRBV6-2 and TRBV6-3, could not be distinguished by the 87-base-pair reads and were therefore excluded. Only TCR beta chains were sequenced in this cohort, and the absence of alpha or paired-chain data limited detectable features. A later genetic analysis reported fewer N-insertions in productive TCRs among donors in an Asian-associated ancestry cluster than the roughly 620-donor mean. The classifier was reported to diagnose cytomegalovirus status with high specificity and sensitivity in both the original and validation cohorts. According to a later analysis, TCR association rates differed among HLA loci, with DRB1 alleles showing the most associated TCRs and HLA-C alleles showing the fewest. V-gene and J-gene trimming of TCR beta chains was associated with a missense DCLRE1C variant in a later genetic analysis, and the association was replicated in an independent cohort. In a later analysis, HLA-associated TCR beta chains were found to be more clonally expanded and to have lower generation probabilities than equally common non-associated chains. While some public TCRs were present in many individuals, most TCR sequences turned up only very rarely across donors. Linkage disequilibrium might explain the correlated functional status among segregating V segments, but an unknown experimental factor could not be ruled out. A further reported finding was that TCR beta sequences accurately predicted the HLA-A and HLA-B alleles for most subjects in the first cohort. Broadly in line with IMGT annotations, most TCR beta V segments showed up in productive rearrangements about 87% or about 30% of the time in an earlier analysis of several hundred of the donors. Because some donors lacked HLA typing at each locus, the association tests relied only on the typed subset. The presence/absence analyses assumed that sequencing depth was roughly uniform across donors, and that assumption may not be true. According to a later analysis, parvovirus B19, influenza, CMV and Epstein-Barr virus appeared linked to several top co-occurrence clusters. The authors suggested that the approach could potentially be extended to other disease states and immunological phenotypes. The sequencing pipeline was judged likely to have produced a cluster of highly shared sequence variants as a technical artifact. Most CMV-associated TCR beta chains appeared to be HLA-restricted in a later analysis, and the HLA associations seemed to be driven largely by CMV exposure.

Library preparation employed the immunoSEQ multiplex PCR assay. The multiplex PCR relied on a mix of 60 forward primers for TCR Vbeta segments and 13 reverse primers for TCR Jbeta segments. Amplification of the CDR3 region of rearranged TCR beta genes was performed with a multiplex PCR assay on genomic DNA. On the Illumina HiSeq System, the amplified TCR beta libraries were sequenced as 87-base-pair reads. In the authors' own workflow: A later analysis tallied tens of millions of unique TCR beta chains across the 666 repertoires, and approximately 12 million of those chains were shared by two or more donors. Raw reads were error-corrected and collapsed into unique sequences by a nearest-neighbor algorithm in which closely related sequences were merged to remove PCR and sequencing errors. CDR3 sequences were aligned to IMGT reference sequences to assign V, D and J gene segments. Each retained sequence needed at least a six-nucleotide match to both a V gene segment and a J gene segment. Rearrangements were called productive when the CDR3 lacked stop codons and stayed in frame with V and J; all others were non-productive. Following IMGT convention, CDR3 was defined as the stretch from the second conserved V-encoded cysteine up to the conserved J-encoded phenylalanine. The earlier analysis of more than 450 of the donors excluded sequences that lacked an unambiguous match to a single V gene segment. In an earlier analysis of several hundred of the donors, a V segment was called functional when productive rearrangements were above 56.7%, and segregating when the standard deviation between donors exceeded 5%. A statistical classification framework was built to diagnose cytomegalovirus status from the catalog of TCR beta chain sequences. V and J gene assignment, in a later analysis, came from comparing TCR nucleotide sequences with IMGT/GENE-DB human TR gene sequences. Using the TCRdist pipeline, a later analysis assigned CDR3 sequences along with most-parsimonious VDJ recombination scenarios. In a later analysis, each TCR beta chain was defined by its CDR3 amino acid sequence together with its V-gene family, and reads without a unique V-gene family were excluded. To address suspected cross-contamination and a sequencing artifact, a later analysis removed roughly 580 highly shared, low-generation-probability nucleotide sequences. A later analysis calculated a clonal expansion index for each public chain from normalized within-repertoire ranks of inferred template counts. Generation probabilities in a later analysis came from a VDJ recombination model fitted to out-of-frame rearrangements, and those results were checked against IGoR. In a later analysis, hypergeometric tests were used to score TCR-TCR, TCR-HLA and TCR-CMV co-occurrence, with a repertoire-size bias correction applied to TCR pairs. A later analysis estimated false discovery rates by permuting HLA or CMV assignments 20 times. In a later analysis, co-occurring TCRs were grouped using DBSCAN, with TCRdist sequence similarity added in when clustering inside HLA-allele-positive subsets. Co-occurrence clustering excluded repertoires with fewer than 30,000 or more than 120,000 public chains, plus five with anomalous nucleotide sharing. TCRdb stores this immuneACCESS table with in-frame sequences only. Part of the clones is absent; in the studies checked, under half of the shortfall reflects unresolved V genes, and no reason is known for the rest. V, J and clone size reflect that table, while D and trimming were determined from the DNA. The sample table records approximately 100,000 clones; about two thirds of these occur just once. 0.79% of the sample rests with the top ten.

In total, around 600 healthy bone marrow donors made up the cohort. At the time of sampling, every cohort member was nominally healthy, though immune exposures that went unrecorded were likely present. The donor tested CMV seronegative, placing the donor among the roughly 350 seronegative members of the cohort. Each donor provided a peripheral blood sample, and peripheral blood mononuclear cells were used for TCR beta sequencing. Genomic DNA extraction from the blood cell samples was performed with the Qiagen DNeasy Blood Extraction Kit. According to the germline V gene, CDR1 reads MNHNS and CDR2 reads SASEGT. After removal of 8 bases from V and 7 bases from J, the junction retains 14 bases not matched to a gene. The CDR3 runs 15 residues from the cysteine to the phenylalanine. Only the CDR3 DNA stays, 45 bases, in frame from base 1.

The sequencing sample was made of PBMCs. The receptor was derived from a boy between 10 and 17 years old in good health and CMV-seronegative. The chain is assembled from TRBV6-1 and TRBJ2-1; 7 nucleotides in the junction match TRBD2. The DNA is TGTGCCAGCTGCCCTGTTGCTAGCGGAGGTAATGAGCAGTTCTTC. The translation is CASCPVASGGNEQFF.